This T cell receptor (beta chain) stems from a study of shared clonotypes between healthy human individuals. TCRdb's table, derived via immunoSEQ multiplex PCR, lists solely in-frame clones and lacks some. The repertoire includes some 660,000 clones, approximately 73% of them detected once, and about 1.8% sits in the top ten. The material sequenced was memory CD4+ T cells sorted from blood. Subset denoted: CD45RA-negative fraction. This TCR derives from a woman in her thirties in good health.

CDR3 loop: CASSVGTSGNEQFF. In DNA, the CDR3 is TGTGCCAGCAGTGTCGGTACTAGCGGGAATGAGCAGTTCTTC. The rearrangement uses TRBV28 and TRBJ2-1; TRBD2 agrees at 9 bases. The CDR3 runs 14 residues. Germline values: CDR1 MDHEN, CDR2 SYDVKM. The V segment lost 5 bases and the J segment 7 bases; nucleotides outside the gene matches: 6.